This is a list of T cell receptor beta chains from one sample in a study of T cells in Graves' hyperthyroidism and ophthalmopathy. TCRdb analysed the multiplex PCR reads with MiXCR anew, one entry per CDR3 protein. The table includes hundreds of thousands of distinct CDR3 sequences, approximately 13% detected once. Source material: blood. These receptors came from a woman younger than 30 with Graves' hyperthyroidism. CDR3s include the opening cysteine and the closing phenylalanine or tryptophan. Fields, in order: D gene, V gene, J gene, clone size, CDR3 DNA, CDR3 protein. D genes are given only for firm matches. Where a row states a size, it is once, few, many or the class of an expanded clone; other rows omit it.

-,TRBV30,TRBJ1-5,-,TGTGCCTGGAGTCTTGGCGTAGGCAATCAGCCCCAGCATTTT,CAWSLGVGNQPQHF
-,TRBV7-3,TRBJ2-7,many,TGTGCCAGACTAACGGACCTCGCCAACTACGAGCAGTACTTC,CARLTDLANYEQYF
TRBD2,TRBV20-1,TRBJ2-4,few,TGCAGTGCCAGAGGGACTAGCCAAAACCTAGCCAAAAACATTCAGTACTTC,CSARGTSQNLAKNIQYF
TRBD2,TRBV5-8,TRBJ2-1,-,TGTGCCAGCAGCCAAACTTTCCTAGCGGGAGGGCCGAATGAGCAGTTCTTC,CASSQTFLAGGPNEQFF
TRBD1,TRBV28,TRBJ1-1,many,TGTGCCAGCAGTTACAGGGGGCGGGACACTGAAGCTTTCTTT,CASSYRGRDTEAFF
-,TRBV6-1,TRBJ2-4,-,TGTGCCAGCAGTGAAAGGGAGCAATACATTCAGTACTTC,CASSEREQYIQYF
-,TRBV20-1,TRBJ1-1,-,TGCAGTGCTTCCTTTGGTGGGGCAGCTTTCTTT,CSASFGGAAFF
TRBD1,TRBV7-7,TRBJ2-1,few,TGTGCTAGCAGCTTAGGCAGGGGGCCAAGCAATGAGCAGTTCTTC,CASSLGRGPSNEQFF
TRBD2,TRBV20-1,TRBJ2-7,many,TGCAGTGCTAGACCTAGTCCCGGGACTATCTCCTACGAGCAGTACTTC,CSARPSPGTISYEQYF
-,TRBV7-2,TRBJ2-1,many,TGTGCCAGCAGTTTACCTTTGTACCCCTACAATGAGCAGTTCTTC,CASSLPLYPYNEQFF
-,TRBV9,TRBJ1-5,-,TGTGCCAGCAGCCCCCGGGGGGCAGGTCAGCCCCAGCATTTT,CASSPRGAGQPQHF
-,TRBV12-3/TRBV12-4,TRBJ1-1,many,TGTGCCAGCAGTTTAAACCGGAACACTGAAGCTTTCTTT,CASSLNRNTEAFF
-,TRBV2,TRBJ2-3,many,TGTGCCAGCAGTGTGGGGTTCGGTCTGGGGCCAGATACGCAGTATTTT,CASSVGFGLGPDTQYF
-,TRBV27,TRBJ1-4,few,TGTGCCAGCAGAGGAGTACAGGGCCCTGAAAAACTGTTTTTT,CASRGVQGPEKLFF